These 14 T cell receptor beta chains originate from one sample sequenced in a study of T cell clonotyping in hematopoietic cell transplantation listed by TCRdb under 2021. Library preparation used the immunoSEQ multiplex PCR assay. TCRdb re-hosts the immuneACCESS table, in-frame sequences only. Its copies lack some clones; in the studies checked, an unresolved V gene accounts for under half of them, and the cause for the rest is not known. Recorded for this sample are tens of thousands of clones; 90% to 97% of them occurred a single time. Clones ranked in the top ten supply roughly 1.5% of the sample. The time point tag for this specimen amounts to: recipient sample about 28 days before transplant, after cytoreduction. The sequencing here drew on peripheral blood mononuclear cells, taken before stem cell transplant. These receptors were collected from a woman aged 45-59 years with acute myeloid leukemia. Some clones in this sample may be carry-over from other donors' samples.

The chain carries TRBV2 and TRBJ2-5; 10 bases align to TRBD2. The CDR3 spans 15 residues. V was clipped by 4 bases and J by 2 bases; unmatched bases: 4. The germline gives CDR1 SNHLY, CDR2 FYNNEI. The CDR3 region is CASSASGGGQETQYF. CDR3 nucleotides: TGTGCCAGCAGTGCTAGCGGGGGAGGACAAGAGACCCAGTACTTC.

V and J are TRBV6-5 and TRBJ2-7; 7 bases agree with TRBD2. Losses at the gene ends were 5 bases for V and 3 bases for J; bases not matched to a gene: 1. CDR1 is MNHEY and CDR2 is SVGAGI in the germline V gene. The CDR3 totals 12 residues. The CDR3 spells CASSRGDYEQYF. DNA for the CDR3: TGTGCCAGCAGTCGGGGGGACTACGAGCAGTACTTC.

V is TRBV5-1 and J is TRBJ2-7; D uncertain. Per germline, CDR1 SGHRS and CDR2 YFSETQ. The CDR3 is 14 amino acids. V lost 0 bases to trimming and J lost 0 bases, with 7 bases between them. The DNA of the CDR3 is TGCGCCAGCAGCTTGGGGCAGCCCTCCTACGAGCAGTACTTC. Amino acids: CASSLGQPSYEQYF.

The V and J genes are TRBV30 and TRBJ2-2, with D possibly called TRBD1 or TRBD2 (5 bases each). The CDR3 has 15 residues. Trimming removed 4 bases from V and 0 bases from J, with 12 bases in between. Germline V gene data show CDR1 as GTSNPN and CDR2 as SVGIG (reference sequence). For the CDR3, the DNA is TGTGCCTGGATCGGGACGCAGGCGAACACCGGGGAGCTGTTTTTT. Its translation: CAWIGTQANTGELFF.

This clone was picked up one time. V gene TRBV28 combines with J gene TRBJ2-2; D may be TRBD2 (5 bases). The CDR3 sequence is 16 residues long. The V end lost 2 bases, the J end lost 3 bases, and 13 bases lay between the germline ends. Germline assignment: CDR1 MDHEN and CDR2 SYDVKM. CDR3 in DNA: TGTGCCAGCAGTTTAACGGGAAAGCTCCACACCGGGGAGCTGTTTTTT. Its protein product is CASSLTGKLHTGELFF.

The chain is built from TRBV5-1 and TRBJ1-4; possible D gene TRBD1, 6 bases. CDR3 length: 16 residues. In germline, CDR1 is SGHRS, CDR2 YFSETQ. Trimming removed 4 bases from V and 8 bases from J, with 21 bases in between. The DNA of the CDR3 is TGCGCCAGCAGCGGGGGCCCCGGTGACGCCGGAGAAAAACTGTTTTTT. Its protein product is CASSGGPGDAGEKLFF.

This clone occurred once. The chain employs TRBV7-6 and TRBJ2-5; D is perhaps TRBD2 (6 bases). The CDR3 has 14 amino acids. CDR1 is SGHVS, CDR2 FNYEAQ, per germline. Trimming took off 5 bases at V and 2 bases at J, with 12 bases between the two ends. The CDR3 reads CASSPGLIQETQYF. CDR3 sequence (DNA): TGTGCCAGCAGCCCGGGACTTATACAAGAGACCCAGTACTTC.

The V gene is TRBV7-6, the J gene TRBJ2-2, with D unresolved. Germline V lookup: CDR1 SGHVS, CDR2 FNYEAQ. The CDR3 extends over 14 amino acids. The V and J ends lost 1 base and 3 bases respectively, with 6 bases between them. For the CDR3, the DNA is TGTGCCAGCAGCTTAGGCCTATACACCGGGGAGCTGTTTTTT. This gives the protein CASSLGLYTGELFF.

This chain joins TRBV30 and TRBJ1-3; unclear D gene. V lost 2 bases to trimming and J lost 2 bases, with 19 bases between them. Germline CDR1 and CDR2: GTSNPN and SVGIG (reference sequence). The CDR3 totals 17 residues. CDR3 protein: CAWSTIIVFDTGNTIYF. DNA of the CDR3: TGTGCCTGGAGTACAATAATTGTTTTCGACACTGGAAACACCATATATTTT.

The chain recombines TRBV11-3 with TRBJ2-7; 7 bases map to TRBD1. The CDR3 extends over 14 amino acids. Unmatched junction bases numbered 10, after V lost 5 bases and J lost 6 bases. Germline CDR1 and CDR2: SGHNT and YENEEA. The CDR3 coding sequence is TGTGCCAGCAGCACAGGGGTGGTCGGCGGCGAGCAGTACTTC. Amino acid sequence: CASSTGVVGGEQYF.

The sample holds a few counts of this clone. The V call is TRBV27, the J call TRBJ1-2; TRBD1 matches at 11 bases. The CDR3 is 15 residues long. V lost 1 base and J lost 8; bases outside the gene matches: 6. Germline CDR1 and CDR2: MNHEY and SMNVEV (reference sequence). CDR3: CASSLLGQGVEGYTF. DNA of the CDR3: TGTGCCAGCAGTTTATTGGGACAGGGGGTGGAGGGCTACACCTTC.

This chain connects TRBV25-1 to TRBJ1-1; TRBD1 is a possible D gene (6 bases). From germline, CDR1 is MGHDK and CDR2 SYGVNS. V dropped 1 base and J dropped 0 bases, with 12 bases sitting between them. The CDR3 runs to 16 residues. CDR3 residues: CASSEWGGRVNTEAFF. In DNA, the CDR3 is TGTGCCAGCAGTGAATGGGGGGGGCGAGTGAACACTGAAGCTTTCTTT.

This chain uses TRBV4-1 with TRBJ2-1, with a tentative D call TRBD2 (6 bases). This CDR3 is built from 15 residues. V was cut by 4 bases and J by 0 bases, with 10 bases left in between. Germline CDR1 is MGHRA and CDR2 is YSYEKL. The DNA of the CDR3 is TGCGCCAGCAGCCGCGGGGCTAGCTCCTACAATGAGCAGTTCTTC. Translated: CASSRGASSYNEQFF.

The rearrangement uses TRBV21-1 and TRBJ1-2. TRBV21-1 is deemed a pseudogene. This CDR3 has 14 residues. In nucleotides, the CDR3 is TGTGCCAGCAGTCATCGTCGGGGGACCTATGGCTACACCTTC. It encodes CASSHRRGTYGYTF.